The sequence of this T cell receptor beta chain was determined in a study of blood T cell repertoires in COVID-19. About the study: COVID-19 samples from acute and convalescent phases originated in the United States, Italy and Spain. PBMCs, B-cell-depleted T cells, or T cells provided the cDNA or gDNA that made up the material.

Authors' analysis steps: Nucleated cell counts were estimated from reference gene primer amplification. The repertoire was sequenced with immunoSEQ multiplex PCR; TCRdb's copy has only in-frame clones and lacks some. V and J calls plus clone size are reproduced from that table; the DNA served to infer D and trimming. Of about 400,000 clones in the sample, roughly 90% were seen once. J was trimmed by 2 bases and V by 3 bases; bases with no gene match: 6. The length of the CDR3 is 16 residues. Germline-derived CDR1 and CDR2 are MDHEN and SYDVKM. This TCR came from a man aged 35 to 55 with acute or convalescent COVID-19. J is TRBJ2-7 and V is TRBV28; TRBD2 aligns across 11 bases. Sequenced sample: peripheral blood. CDR3 sequence: CASSFSLLAGAYEQYF. In DNA form, the CDR3 reads TGTGCCAGCAGTTTCTCCCTACTAGCGGGAGCCTACGAGCAGTACTTC.